This is a list of T cell receptor beta chains from one sample in a study of T cell responses to AZD1222 COVID-19 vaccine. Clones were read by immunoSEQ multiplex PCR, and TCRdb kept only the in-frame ones, dropping some. The sample yields roughly 180,000 clones, approximately 95% seen once. Sequences were derived from peripheral blood, sampled 28 days after the second dose of the MenACWY control vaccine. The receptors originated from an adult who received the MenACWY meningococcal vaccine as a control. Each CDR3 is given with its conserved first and last residue. D genes are given only for firm matches. Size values are once, few and many counts, or a class for expanded clones, and some rows have none.

TRBD1	TRBV18	-	TRBJ1-5	TGTGCCAGCTCACTTCAAGGACAGGGTAGTCAGCATTTT	CASSLQGQGSQHF
-	TRBV6-5	-	TRBJ2-7	TGTGCCAGCACCTCTCTTTCCTACGAGCAGTACTTC	CASTSLSYEQYF
TRBD2	TRBV12-3/TRBV12-4	-	TRBJ2-7	TGTGCCAGCAGCCCTCGGGGGGGCGGCGAGCAGTACTTC	CASSPRGGGEQYF
-	TRBV7-8	-	TRBJ1-1	TGTGCCAGCAGCTTAGCTCTAGGATCCGGGAACACTGAAGCTTTCTTT	CASSLALGSGNTEAFF
TRBD1	TRBV5-1	-	TRBJ1-1	TGCGCCAGCAGCTTGGCCGACAGGGATGAAGCTTTCTTT	CASSLADRDEAFF
-	TRBV6-2/TRBV6-3	-	TRBJ2-7	TGTGCCAGCAGTTTGGGGGTTCCCTACGAGCAGTACTTC	CASSLGVPYEQYF
TRBD1	TRBV7-2	-	TRBJ2-1	TGTGCCAGCAGCTTAACCGGGACAGGGTGGTACAATGAGCAGTTCTTC	CASSLTGTGWYNEQFF
-	TRBV19	-	TRBJ1-4	TGTGCCAGTAGGGGCAGGCCGAATGAAAAACTGTTTTTT	CASRGRPNEKLFF
TRBD1	TRBV7-9	-	TRBJ1-2	TGTGCCAGCAGCTCGGGACAGTCCATAAACTATGGCTACACCTTC	CASSSGQSINYGYTF
-	TRBV2	-	TRBJ2-3	TGTGCCAGCAGTGGGGTGCCAGATACGCAGTATTTT	CASSGVPDTQYF
TRBD1	TRBV19	-	TRBJ1-1	TGTGCCAGTAGTCGGGACAGAGACGTGAACACTGAAGCTTTCTTT	CASSRDRDVNTEAFF
-	TRBV30	-	TRBJ1-3	TGTGCCTGGAGTACCGGGGGCGGAAACACCATATATTTT	CAWSTGGGNTIYF
-	TRBV7-9	once	TRBJ1-6	TGTGCCAGCAGCTTAGTTCAGGGGAATTCACCCCTCCACTTT	CASSLVQGNSPLHF
-	TRBV23-1	-	TRBJ1-2	TGCGCCAGCAGTCAATGCGGGGGCGGTGGCTACACCTTC	CASSQCGGGGYTF
-	TRBV11-2	-	TRBJ1-2	TGTGCCAGCAGCTCATGGGGACTTAACTATGGCTACACCTTC	CASSSWGLNYGYTF
-	TRBV5-1	-	TRBJ1-2	TGCGCCAGCAGCTTGGGGACCAGAGACTATGGCTACACCTTC	CASSLGTRDYGYTF
-	TRBV30	-	TRBJ2-7	TGTGCCTGGGGGGTGAGTAGCAGCTCCTACGAGCAGTACTTC	CAWGVSSSSYEQYF
-	TRBV19	-	TRBJ1-1	TGTGCCAGTAGTATAGCCTCCAGGGGGAACACTGAAGCTTTCTTT	CASSIASRGNTEAFF
TRBD1	TRBV7-2	-	TRBJ1-5	TGTGCCAGCAGCCCCAAGGGGGCAGGTCAGCCCCAGCATTTT	CASSPKGAGQPQHF
-	TRBV3-1/TRBV3-2	-	TRBJ1-1	TGTGCCAGCAGCCAAAAGCACGGGGCCACTGAAGCTTTCTTT	CASSQKHGATEAFF
TRBD1	TRBV5-6	-	TRBJ2-1	TGTGCCAGCAGCTTGGCCGGGACAGGGGGCAATGAGCAGTTCTTC	CASSLAGTGGNEQFF
TRBD2	TRBV7-9	-	TRBJ2-1	TGTGCCAGCAGCCCCGGACTAGTTCCCTACAATGAGCAGTTCTTC	CASSPGLVPYNEQFF
-	TRBV12-3/TRBV12-4	-	TRBJ1-1	TGTGCCAGCATCCTGGCAGGTTCTGAAGCTTTCTTT	CASILAGSEAFF
-	TRBV5-1	once	TRBJ1-2	TGCGCCAGCAGCTTTGAGTTGGCAGACTATGGCTACACCTTC	CASSFELADYGYTF
-	TRBV2	-	TRBJ2-7	TGTGCCACCCAGGGCAGGGTAGGGCCTCGCTACGAGCAGTACTTC	CATQGRVGPRYEQYF
-	TRBV30	-	TRBJ2-4	TGTGCCTGGAGTGGAGGGGGGTCGGGGGTTCAGTACTTC	CAWSGGGSGVQYF
TRBD1	TRBV5-1	-	TRBJ1-2	TGCGCCAGCAGCTTGGCCCCGGGACAGGGTGGATCCTATGGCTACACCTTC	CASSLAPGQGGSYGYTF
-	TRBV30	-	TRBJ1-3	TGTGCCTGGGGAATGGGGGGTGGAAACACCATATATTTT	CAWGMGGGNTIYF
TRBD1	TRBV7-8	-	TRBJ2-1	TGTGCCAGCAGCTTATCTGGGACAGGGGGCTTTTACAATGAGCAGTTCTTC	CASSLSGTGGFYNEQFF
-	TRBV20-1	-	TRBJ1-2	TGCAGTGCTAGTGGCCAGGGGTTTGGCTACACCTTC	CSASGQGFGYTF
-	TRBV20-1	once	TRBJ1-4	TGCAGTGCTAGTCTCCCGGGGGGGTCTAATGAAAAACTGTTTTTT	CSASLPGGSNEKLFF
-	TRBV3-1/TRBV3-2	-	TRBJ1-3	TGTGCCAGCAGCCGCCTGGTCGCCAGGTGGAGAGATGGAAACACCATATATTTT	CASSRLVARWRDGNTIYF
-	TRBV3-1/TRBV3-2	once	TRBJ2-4	TGTGCCAGCAGCCAAGGAGGGACTGGGGACCAAAACATTCAGTACTTC	CASSQGGTGDQNIQYF
TRBD2	TRBV9	-	TRBJ2-5	TGTGCCAGCAGCGTAGGGCACGGGGGGGGACGAGAGACCCAGTACTTC	CASSVGHGGGRETQYF
-	TRBV5-1	-	TRBJ1-6	TGCGCCAGCAGCTCCGACGAGGTTGAGGCCCTCCACTTT	CASSSDEVEALHF
TRBD2	TRBV13	once	TRBJ2-1	TGTGCCAGCAGCTTAGCCGGGGGGGGCAATGAGCAGTTCTTC	CASSLAGGGNEQFF
-	TRBV18	-	TRBJ2-1	TGTGCCAGCTCCGGGGACCTCAATGAGCAGTTCTTC	CASSGDLNEQFF
-	TRBV5-1	once	TRBJ1-1	TGCGCCAGCAGCCCGGACGCCTTGGTTGGCACTGAAGCTTTCTTT	CASSPDALVGTEAFF
-	TRBV30	-	TRBJ1-1	TGTGCCTGGAGTGTACTAGGGGTTCGCGGGTCGGAAGCTTTCTTT	CAWSVLGVRGSEAFF
-	TRBV5-4	-	TRBJ1-3	TGTGCCAGCAGTCCTGACGGCTCTGGAAACACCATATATTTT	CASSPDGSGNTIYF
TRBD1	TRBV18	-	TRBJ1-1	TGTGCCAGCTCACCGGACAGGACGAGCCTGGCTTTCTTT	CASSPDRTSLAFF